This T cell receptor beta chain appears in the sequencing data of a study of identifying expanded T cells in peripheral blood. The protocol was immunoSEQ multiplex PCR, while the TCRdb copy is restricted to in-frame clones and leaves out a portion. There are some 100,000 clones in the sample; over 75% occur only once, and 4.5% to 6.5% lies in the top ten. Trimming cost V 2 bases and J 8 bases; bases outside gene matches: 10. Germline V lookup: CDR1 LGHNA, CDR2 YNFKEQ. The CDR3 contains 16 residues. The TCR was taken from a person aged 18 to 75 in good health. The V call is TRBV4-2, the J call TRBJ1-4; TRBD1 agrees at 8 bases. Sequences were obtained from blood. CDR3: CASSQSPQGAFEKLFF. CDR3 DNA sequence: TGTGCCAGCAGCCAATCCCCCCAGGGGGCGTTCGAAAAACTGTTTTTT.